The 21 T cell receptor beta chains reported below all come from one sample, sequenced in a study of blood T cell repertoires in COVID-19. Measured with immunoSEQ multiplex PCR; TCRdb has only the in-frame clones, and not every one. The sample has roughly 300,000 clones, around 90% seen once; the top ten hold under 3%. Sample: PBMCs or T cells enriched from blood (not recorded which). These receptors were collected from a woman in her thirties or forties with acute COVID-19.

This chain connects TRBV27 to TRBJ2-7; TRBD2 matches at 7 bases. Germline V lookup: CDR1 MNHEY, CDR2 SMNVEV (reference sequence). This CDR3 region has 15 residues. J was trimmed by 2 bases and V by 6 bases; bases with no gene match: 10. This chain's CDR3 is CASSPLETSTYEQYF. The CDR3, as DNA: TGTGCCAGCAGCCCACTTGAGACTAGCACCTACGAGCAGTACTTC.

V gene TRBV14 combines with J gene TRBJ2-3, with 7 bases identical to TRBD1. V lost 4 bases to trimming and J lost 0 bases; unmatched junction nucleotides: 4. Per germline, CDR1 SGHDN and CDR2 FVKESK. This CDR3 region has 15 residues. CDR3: CASSRQGPSTDTQYF. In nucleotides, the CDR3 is TGTGCCAGCAGCCGACAGGGACCTAGCACAGATACGCAGTATTTT.

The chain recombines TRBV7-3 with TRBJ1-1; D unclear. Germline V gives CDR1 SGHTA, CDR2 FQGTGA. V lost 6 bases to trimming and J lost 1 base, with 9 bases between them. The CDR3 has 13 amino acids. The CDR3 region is CASRIQENTEAFF. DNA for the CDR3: TGTGCCAGCAGAATTCAGGAGAACACTGAAGCTTTCTTT.

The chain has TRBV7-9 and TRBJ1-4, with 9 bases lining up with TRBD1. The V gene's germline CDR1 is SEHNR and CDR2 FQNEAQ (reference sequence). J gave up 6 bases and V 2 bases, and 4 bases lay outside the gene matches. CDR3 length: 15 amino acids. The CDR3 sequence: CASSLRQGGYEKLFF. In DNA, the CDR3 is TGTGCCAGCAGCTTACGACAGGGGGGGTATGAAAAACTGTTTTTT. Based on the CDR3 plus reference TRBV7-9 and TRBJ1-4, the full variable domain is DTGVSQNPRHKITKRGQNVTFRCDPISEHNRLYWYRQTLGQGPEFLTYFQNEAQLEKSRLLSDRFSAERPKGSFSTLEIQRTEQGDSAMYLCASSLRQGGYEKLFFGSGTQLSVL.

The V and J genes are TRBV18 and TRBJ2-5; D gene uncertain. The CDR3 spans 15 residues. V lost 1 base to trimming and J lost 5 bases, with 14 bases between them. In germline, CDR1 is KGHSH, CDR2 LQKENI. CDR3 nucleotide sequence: TGTGCCAGCTCACCACGGTCAACAGCCTGGGAGACCCAGTACTTC. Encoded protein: CASSPRSTAWETQYF. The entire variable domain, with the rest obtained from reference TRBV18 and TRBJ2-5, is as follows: NAGVMQNPRHLVRRRGQEARLRCSPMKGHSHVYWYRQLPEEGLKFMVYLQKENIIDESGMPKERFSAEFPKEGPSILRIQQVVRGDSAAYFCASSPRSTAWETQYFGPGTRLLVL.

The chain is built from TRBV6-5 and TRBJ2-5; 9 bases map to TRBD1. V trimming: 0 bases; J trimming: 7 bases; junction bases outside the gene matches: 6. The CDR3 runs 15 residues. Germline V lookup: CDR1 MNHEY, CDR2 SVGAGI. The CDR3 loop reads CASSYSVQGAMTQYF. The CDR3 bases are TGTGCCAGCAGTTACTCGGTACAGGGGGCTATGACCCAGTACTTC.

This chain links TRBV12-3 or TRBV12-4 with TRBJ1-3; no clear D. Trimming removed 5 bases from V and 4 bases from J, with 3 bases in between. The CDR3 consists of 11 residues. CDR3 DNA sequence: TGTGCCAGCAGTACAGGAAACACCATATATTTT. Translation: CASSTGNTIYF.

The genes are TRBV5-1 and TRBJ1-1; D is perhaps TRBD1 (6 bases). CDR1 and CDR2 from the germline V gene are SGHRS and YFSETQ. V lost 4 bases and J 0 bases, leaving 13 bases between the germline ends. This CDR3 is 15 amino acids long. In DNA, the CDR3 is TGCGCCAGCAGCCAGACAGGCCCGATGAACACTGAAGCTTTCTTT. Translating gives CASSQTGPMNTEAFF.

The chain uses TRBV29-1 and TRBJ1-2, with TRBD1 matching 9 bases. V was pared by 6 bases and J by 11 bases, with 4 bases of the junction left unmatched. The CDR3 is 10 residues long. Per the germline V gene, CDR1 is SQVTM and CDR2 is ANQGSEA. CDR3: CSVGDREYTF. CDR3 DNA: TGCAGCGTCGGGGACAGGGAATACACCTTC. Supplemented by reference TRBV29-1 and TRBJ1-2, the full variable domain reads SAVISQKPSRDICQRGTSLTIQCQVDSQVTMMFWYRQQPGQSLTLIATANQGSEATYESGFVIDKFPISRPNLTFSTLTVSNMSPEDSSIYLCSVGDREYTFGSGTRLTVV.

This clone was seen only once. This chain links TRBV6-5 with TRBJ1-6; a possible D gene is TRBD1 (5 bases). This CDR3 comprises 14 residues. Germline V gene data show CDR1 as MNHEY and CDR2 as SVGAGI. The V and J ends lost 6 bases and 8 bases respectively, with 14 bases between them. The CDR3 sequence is CASRNRPLDSPLHF. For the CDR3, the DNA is TGTGCCAGCAGGAACAGGCCCTTGGATTCACCCCTCCACTTT.

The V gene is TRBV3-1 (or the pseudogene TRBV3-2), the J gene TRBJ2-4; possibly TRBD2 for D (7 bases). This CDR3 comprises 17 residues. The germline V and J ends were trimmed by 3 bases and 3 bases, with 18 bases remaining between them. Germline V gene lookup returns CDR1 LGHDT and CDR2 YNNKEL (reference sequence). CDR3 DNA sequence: TGTGCCAGCAGCCACCTAGGGGGAGGGATTGGCAAAAACATTCAGTACTTC. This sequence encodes CASSHLGGGIGKNIQYF.

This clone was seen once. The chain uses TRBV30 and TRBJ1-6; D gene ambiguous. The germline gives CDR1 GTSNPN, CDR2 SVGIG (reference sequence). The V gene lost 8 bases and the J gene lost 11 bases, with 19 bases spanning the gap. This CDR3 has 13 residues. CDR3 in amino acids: CAGLWQARTPLHF. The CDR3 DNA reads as TGTGCCGGCCTGTGGCAGGCTCGTACACCCCTCCACTTT.

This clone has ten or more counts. The CDR3: CASSWVAGDLTGELFF. The CDR3 region has the DNA TGTGCCAGCAGTTGGGTAGCGGGGGATCTGACCGGGGAGCTGTTTTTT. The chain is built from TRBV28 and TRBJ2-2, with 9 bases that match TRBD2. Unmatched junction bases numbered 8, after V lost 4 bases and J lost 5 bases. CDR1 and CDR2 (germline): MDHEN, SYDVKM. The CDR3 contains 16 residues. Together with reference TRBV28 and TRBJ2-2, the CDR3 gives the full variable domain: DVKVTQSSRYLVKRTGEKVFLECVQDMDHENMFWYRQDPGLGLRLIYFSYDVKMKEKGDIPEGYSVSREKKERFSLILESASTNQTSMYLCASSWVAGDLTGELFFGEGSRLTVL.

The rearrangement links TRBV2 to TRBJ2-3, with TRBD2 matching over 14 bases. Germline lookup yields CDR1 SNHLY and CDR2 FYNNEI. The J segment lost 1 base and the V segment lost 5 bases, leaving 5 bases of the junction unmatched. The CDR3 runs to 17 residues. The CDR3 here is CASSRTSGGSRTDTQYF. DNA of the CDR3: TGTGCCAGCAGTCGGACTAGCGGGGGGAGTCGCACAGATACGCAGTATTTT.

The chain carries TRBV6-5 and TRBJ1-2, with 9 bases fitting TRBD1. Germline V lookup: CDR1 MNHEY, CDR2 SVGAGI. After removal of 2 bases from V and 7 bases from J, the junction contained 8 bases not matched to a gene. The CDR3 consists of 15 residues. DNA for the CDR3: TGTGCCAGCAGTTACGGGGGGACAGGGTTTTTTGGCTACACCTTC. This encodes CASSYGGTGFFGYTF.

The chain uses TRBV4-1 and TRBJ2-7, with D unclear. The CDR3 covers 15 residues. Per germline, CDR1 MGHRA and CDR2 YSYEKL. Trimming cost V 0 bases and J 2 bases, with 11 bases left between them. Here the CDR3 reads CASSQDLQHTYEQYF. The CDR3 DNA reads TGCGCCAGCAGCCAAGACCTACAGCACACCTACGAGCAGTACTTC.

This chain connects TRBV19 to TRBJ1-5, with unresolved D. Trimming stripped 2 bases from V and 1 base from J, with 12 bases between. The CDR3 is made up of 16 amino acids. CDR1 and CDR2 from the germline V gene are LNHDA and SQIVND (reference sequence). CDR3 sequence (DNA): TGTGCCAGTAGTATATTTGGGCCAGCCAGCAATCAGCCCCAGCATTTT. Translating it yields CASSIFGPASNQPQHF.

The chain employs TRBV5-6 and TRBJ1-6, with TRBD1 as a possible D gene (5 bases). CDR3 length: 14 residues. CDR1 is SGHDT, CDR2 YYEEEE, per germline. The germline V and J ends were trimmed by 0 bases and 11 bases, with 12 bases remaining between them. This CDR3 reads CASSLGEGTPPLHF. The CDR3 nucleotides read TGTGCCAGCAGCTTGGGGGAGGGGACTCCACCCCTCCACTTT.

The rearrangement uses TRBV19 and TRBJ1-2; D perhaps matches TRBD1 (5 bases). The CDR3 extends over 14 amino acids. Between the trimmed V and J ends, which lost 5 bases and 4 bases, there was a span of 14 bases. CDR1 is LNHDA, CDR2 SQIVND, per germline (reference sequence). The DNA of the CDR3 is TGTGCCAGTAGTGACAGCGGGGTTAGCTATGGCTACACCTTC. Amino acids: CASSDSGVSYGYTF. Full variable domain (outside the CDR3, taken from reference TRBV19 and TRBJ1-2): DGGITQSPKYLFRKEGQNVTLSCEQNLNHDAMYWYRQDPGQGLRLIYYSQIVNDFQKGDIAEGYSVSREKKESFPLTVTSAQKNPTAFYLCASSDSGVSYGYTFGSGTRLTVV.

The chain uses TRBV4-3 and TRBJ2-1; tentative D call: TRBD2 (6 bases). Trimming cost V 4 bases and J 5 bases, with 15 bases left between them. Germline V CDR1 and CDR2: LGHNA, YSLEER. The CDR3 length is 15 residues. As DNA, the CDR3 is TGCGCCAGCAGCCGCGACCGGGGGTGGGACAATGAGCAGTTCTTC. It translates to CASSRDRGWDNEQFF.

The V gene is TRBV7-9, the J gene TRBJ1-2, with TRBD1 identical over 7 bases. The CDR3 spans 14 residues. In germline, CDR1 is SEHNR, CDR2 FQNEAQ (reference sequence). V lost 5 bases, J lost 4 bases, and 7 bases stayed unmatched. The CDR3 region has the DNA TGTGCCAGCAGCCCCCGACAGGGTATCTATGGCTACACCTTC. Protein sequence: CASSPRQGIYGYTF.